Each of the 27 T cell receptor beta chains below was sequenced from the same sample in a study of blood T cells in healthy people across ages. Primed by a sample-barcoded 5' primer and a J-beta primer mix, a second PCR proceeded for about 7 to 12 cycles. One entry per CDR3 protein, called by TCRdb with MiXCR from the 5' RACE reads. The data show some 690,000 distinct CDR3 sequences, with over 20% seen just once and roughly 22% held by the top ten. Material: blood. The receptor source for this set is a man aged 65-85 years in good health.

This clonotype was counted between two and nine times. The chain couples TRBV7-2 to TRBJ2-3; TRBD1 might be the D (5 bases). The CDR3 length is 15 residues. Deletions cut 6 bases from V and 3 bases from J, with 16 bases between. CDR1 is SGHTA and CDR2 is FQGNSA in the germline V gene. Here the CDR3 reads CASSRGDPYTDTQYF. In DNA form, the CDR3 reads TGTGCCAGCAGTAGGGGTGATCCTTATACAGATACGCAGTATTTT.

The rearrangement uses TRBV6-5 and TRBJ1-1; no firm D call. This CDR3 contains 15 residues. Trimming pared 0 bases from V and 4 bases from J, leaving 12 bases between. From germline, CDR1 is MNHEY and CDR2 SVGAGI. The CDR3 DNA reads as TGTGCCAGCAGTTACTCGTTGGATGTGGGCACTGAAGCTTTCTTT. This translates into CASSYSLDVGTEAFF.

The CDR3 DNA reads TGCGCCAGCAGCCCCCTCCAGGGCTCCTACAATGAGCAGTTCTTC. Amino acid sequence: CASSPLQGSYNEQFF. The chain links TRBV5-1 to TRBJ2-1; perhaps TRBD1 as D (5 bases). V was clipped by 4 bases and J by 0 bases, with 11 bases between them. Per the germline V gene, CDR1 is SGHRS and CDR2 is YFSETQ. This CDR3 spans 15 amino acids. The full variable domain, in which reference TRBV5-1 and TRBJ2-1 provide the parts outside the CDR3, is KAGVTQTPRYLIKTRGQQVTLSCSPISGHRSVSWYQQTPGQGLQFLFEYFSETQRNKGNFPGRFSGRQFSNSRSEMNVSTLELGDSALYLCASSPLQGSYNEQFFGPGTRLTVL.

This CDR3 is CAIREQSDTQYF. CDR3 nucleotides: TGTGCCATCAGGGAACAGTCAGATACGCAGTATTTT. The chain carries TRBV10-3 and TRBJ2-3; D gene uncertain. Germline V gene lookup returns CDR1 ENHRY and CDR2 SYGVKD. The CDR3 extends over 12 amino acids. V lost 6 bases and J 4 bases, leaving 8 bases between the germline ends.

This clonotype has a handful of counts. The CDR3 reads CASSQAATSGNTIYF. The CDR3 nucleotides read TGCGCCAGCAGCCAAGCAGCAACCTCTGGAAACACCATATATTTT. The V and J genes are TRBV4-3 and TRBJ1-3; D not certain. Germline CDR1 and CDR2: LGHNA and YSLEER. Deletions cut 1 base from V and 0 bases from J, with 7 bases between. The length of the CDR3 is 15 residues.

This clonotype has only a few counts. The rearrangement uses TRBV24-1 and TRBJ2-1; D is perhaps TRBD2 (6 bases). Trimming removed 4 bases from V and 6 bases from J, with 15 bases in between. Germline V gives CDR1 KGHDR, CDR2 SFDVKD. The CDR3 extends over 15 amino acids. CDR3: CATSDPTTSPNEQFF. CDR3 DNA sequence: TGTGCCACCAGTGACCCCACGACTAGTCCCAATGAGCAGTTCTTC.

The chain employs TRBV20-1 and TRBJ2-5; TRBD2 might be the D (6 bases). The CDR3 consists of 14 residues. With 0 bases removed from V and 4 bases from J, the gap between germline ends came to 12 bases. Germline V CDR1 and CDR2: DFQATT, SNEGSKA (reference sequence). The CDR3: CSARDLMGGETQYF. CDR3 DNA sequence: TGCAGTGCTAGAGATCTCATGGGGGGAGAGACCCAGTACTTC.

A word on this clonotype: At one end the junction does not follow the germline gene, possibly because of a read error. The chain has TRBV3-1 and TRBJ2-2, with a weak D call TRBD2 (5 bases). The CDR3 contains 14 residues. The germline CDR1 and CDR2 sequences are LGHDT and YNNKEL (reference sequence). The CDR3 is CASTTMGDTGELLF. DNA for the CDR3: TGTGCCAGCACCACCATGGGTGACACCGGGGAGCTGCTTTTT.

The rearrangement uses TRBV6-4 and TRBJ2-3, with D tentatively TRBD2 (5 bases). The ends were cut back, 0 bases at V and 1 base at J, with 26 bases in the middle. Germline V CDR1 and CDR2: MRHNA, SNTAGT. The CDR3 loop spans 21 amino acids. Written as DNA, the CDR3 is TGTGCCAGCAGTGACTCGAATATAGGGCCGGGTCCCTTCGGGGGCACAGATACGCAGTATTTT. This translates into CASSDSNIGPGPFGGTDTQYF.

The CDR3 DNA follows: TGCAGTGCTAGAGACCGGACTAGCGGGAGTACGAAATACAATGAGCAGTTCTTC. It specifies CSARDRTSGSTKYNEQFF. The chain carries TRBV20-1 and TRBJ2-1; 13 positions match TRBD2. V was pared by 0 bases and J by 4 bases, with 9 bases of the junction left unmatched. The CDR3 runs to 18 residues. Germline values: CDR1 DFQATT, CDR2 SNEGSKA (reference sequence).

The chain uses TRBV14 and TRBJ1-2; D is uncertain. The V gene's germline CDR1 is SGHDN and CDR2 FVKESK. Trimming stripped 2 bases from V and 5 bases from J, with 18 bases between. The CDR3 runs to 16 residues. The CDR3 spells CASSQILKSTPYGYTF. The CDR3 DNA follows: TGTGCCAGCAGCCAAATACTAAAGAGTACCCCTTATGGCTACACCTTC.

This clonotype was found a few times. The rearrangement joins TRBV6-2 or TRBV6-3 to TRBJ1-2; 11 bases match TRBD1. Unmatched junction bases numbered 11, after V lost 6 bases and J lost 8 bases. The CDR3 is made up of 15 amino acids. The germline V gene encodes CDR1 MNHEY and CDR2 SVGEGT. The CDR3 region has the DNA TGTGCCAGCAGCGACCGCCGGACAGGGGGCGAGGGCTACACCTTC. Translation: CASSDRRTGGEGYTF.

This clonotype was seen only a few times. The chain combines TRBV18 with TRBJ2-3, with D unclear. This CDR3 spans 17 amino acids. V was pared by 6 bases and J by 2 bases, with 21 bases between. CDR1 is KGHSH, CDR2 LQKENI, per germline. The CDR3 is CASSPGPNSRTTDTQYF. CDR3 bases: TGTGCCAGCTCCCCGGGCCCTAATTCGAGGACCACAGATACGCAGTATTTT.

The J gene is TRBJ1-5, the V gene TRBV28; no firm D call. This CDR3 region has 15 residues. CDR1 is MDHEN, CDR2 SYDVKM, per germline. Trimming took 6 bases from V and 0 from J, leaving 12 bases between them. The CDR3 region is CASSAASNSNQPQHF. In DNA, the CDR3 is TGTGCCAGCAGCGCCGCAAGTAATAGCAATCAGCCCCAGCATTTT.

V usage is TRBV12-3 or TRBV12-4 and J usage is TRBJ1-2, with unresolved D. CDR3 length: 14 amino acids. The germline V and J ends were trimmed by 2 bases and 1 base, with 8 bases remaining between them. This chain's CDR3 is CASSLRVLNYGYTF. The CDR3 DNA reads as TGTGCCAGCAGTTTACGGGTTCTTAACTATGGCTACACCTTC.

This chain uses TRBV6-1 with TRBJ1-2, with 12 bases identical to TRBD1. The CDR3 is 16 residues long. Trimming took 6 bases from V and 1 from J; bases not matched to a gene: 6. Germline V lookup: CDR1 MNHNS, CDR2 SASEGT. The CDR3 is CASSRDRGRVNYGYTF. The CDR3 DNA sequence: TGTGCCAGCAGCCGGGACAGGGGGCGGGTTAACTATGGCTACACCTTC.

This chain links TRBV7-8 with TRBJ1-6; TRBD1 might be the D (6 bases). There are 18 residues in the CDR3. Germline V gene lookup returns CDR1 SGHVS and CDR2 FQNEAQ. V was clipped by 1 base and J by 1 base, with 14 bases between them. This CDR3 reads CASSLGGAVESYNSPLHF. DNA of the CDR3: TGTGCCAGCAGCTTAGGGGGGGCGGTGGAGTCCTATAATTCACCCCTCCACTTT.

This clonotype came up many times. The V gene is TRBV29-1, the J gene TRBJ2-1; D remains unclear. V shed 3 bases and J shed 1 base, with 10 bases lying between them. The germline gives CDR1 SQVTM, CDR2 ANQGSEA. The CDR3 is 14 amino acids. Here the CDR3 DNA reads TGCAGCGTTGATGGTCCAGGATCCTACAATGAGCAGTTCTTC. It encodes CSVDGPGSYNEQFF.

The V and J genes are TRBV20-1 and TRBJ2-5; 9 nucleotides match TRBD2. The CDR3 sequence is 12 residues long. Germline-derived CDR1 and CDR2 are DFQATT and SNEGSKA (reference sequence). V lost 0 bases and J lost 9; bases outside the gene matches: 2. The CDR3 region has the DNA TGCAGTGCTAGAGAGGCGGGGGGGCCCCAGTACTTC. Its translation is CSAREAGGPQYF.

This clonotype was observed a handful of times. The CDR3 coding sequence is TGTGCCAGCAGGATGACTAGGGAGGGCACAGATACGCAGTATTTT. Its translation is CASRMTREGTDTQYF. V and J are TRBV2 and TRBJ2-3; tentatively, D is TRBD2 (6 bases). The CDR3 is made up of 15 amino acids. V dropped 6 bases and J dropped 1 base, with 14 bases sitting between them. Looked up from germline, CDR1 is SNHLY and CDR2 is FYNNEI. The full variable domain, rest sourced from reference TRBV2 and TRBJ2-3, is EPEVTQTPSHQVTQMGQEVILRCVPISNHLYFYWYRQILGQKVEFLVSFYNNEISEKSEIFDDQFSVERPDGSNFTLKIRSTKLEDSAMYFCASRMTREGTDTQYFGPGTRLTVL.

This chain's CDR3 is CASSPHRNSNQPQHF. In nucleotides, the CDR3 is TGCGCCAGCAGCCCCCATAGAAATAGCAATCAGCCCCAGCATTTT. The J gene is TRBJ1-5, the V gene TRBV4-3; D call uncertain. The germline V gene has CDR1 LGHNA and CDR2 YSLEER. V shed 4 bases and J shed 0 bases, with 10 bases lying between them. This CDR3 is built from 15 residues.

This clonotype has more than one count but fewer than ten. The V call is TRBV9, the J call TRBJ2-6; maybe TRBD1 (7 bases). The germline V gene encodes CDR1 SGDLS and CDR2 YYNGEE. The CDR3 extends over 18 amino acids. The germline V and J ends were trimmed by 4 bases and 1 base, with 18 bases remaining between them. The CDR3 DNA reads TGTGCCAGCAGCAGGGGGGACAGCCTCTTTTCTGGGGCCAACGTCCTGACTTTC. Translated: CASSRGDSLFSGANVLTF.

This chain uses TRBV10-2 with TRBJ2-1; 9 bases are shared with TRBD2. Germline V gene sequence: CDR1 WSHSY, CDR2 SAAADI. The CDR3 runs to 15 residues. V was clipped by 7 bases and J by 8 bases; unmatched bases: 12. CDR3 nucleotide sequence: TGCGCCAGCACTCCTAGGGGCGGGGGGGTCTATGAGCAGTTCTTC. The encoded protein is CASTPRGGGVYEQFF.

Comments on this clonotype: Compared with germline, one end of the junction differs, possibly owing to a read error. The chain has TRBV7-3 and TRBJ2-1; TRBD2 matches 8 bases. This CDR3 has 16 amino acids. CDR1 is SGHTA, CDR2 FQGTGA, per germline. CDR3 sequence (DNA): TGTGCCAGCAGCTTAAACGCGGGAGGTTCCTACAATGGGCAGTTCTTC. As protein: CASSLNAGGSYNGQFF.

The rearrangement uses TRBV4-3 and TRBJ1-2; no reliable D call. The CDR3 runs to 14 residues. Per germline, CDR1 LGHNA and CDR2 YSLEER. The V and J ends lost 0 bases and 7 bases respectively, with 12 bases between them. The CDR3 sequence: CASSQDAGSGGYTF. CDR3 nucleotides: TGCGCCAGCAGCCAAGATGCTGGGTCGGGTGGCTACACCTTC.

This clonotype was counted only a few times. The chain carries TRBV25-1 and TRBJ2-5, with TRBD1 matching 8 bases. The DNA matches TRBJ2-1 better at its end, which makes the J call doubtful. The CDR3 totals 18 residues. In germline, CDR1 is MGHDK, CDR2 SYGVNS. The CDR3 loop is CASSDVLCLRETGAEQFF. The CDR3 coding sequence is TGTGCCAGCAGTGATGTTCTGTGTCTTCGGGAGACAGGGGCTGAGCAGTTCTTC.

The V and J genes are TRBV10-2 and TRBJ1-6; 8 nucleotides agree with TRBD1. Germline CDR1 is WSHSY and CDR2 is SAAADI. CDR3 length: 13 residues. The ends lost 9 bases at V and 13 bases at J; junction bases unmatched: 11. The CDR3 DNA is TGCGCCAGTGCCGGGACAGGTGCTCAGCCCCTCCACTTT. Translated, it gives CASAGTGAQPLHF.